This is a list of T cell receptor beta chains from one sample in a study of blood T cell repertoires in COVID-19. Only in-frame clones appear in the TCRdb table, and some are missing; sequencing was by immunoSEQ multiplex PCR. This sample has 220,000 or so clones, with 80% to 90% found just once. The sequencing input was PBMCs or T cells enriched from blood (not recorded which). The receptors stem from a man in his forties or fifties who had been exposed to COVID-19. CDR3s include the opening cysteine and the closing phenylalanine or tryptophan. D genes are given only for firm matches. Size is omitted from some rows. Given values are once, few, many or a class for expanded clones.

TRBJ2-1 . . TRBV14 TGTGCCAGCAGCCCGACTAGTTTCTACAATGAGCAGTTCTTC CASSPTSFYNEQFF
TRBJ2-5 . . TRBV7-2 TGTGCCAGCAGCACCACGGGGGGCACGGAGACCCAGTACTTC CASSTTGGTETQYF
TRBJ2-1 TRBD2 . TRBV7-6 TGTGCCAGCAGCTTAGTCTTCCGGGGGGTTCGTTTCTCCTACAATGAGCAGTTCTTC CASSLVFRGVRFSYNEQFF
TRBJ1-4 . . TRBV29-1 TGCAGCGTCCGAATACCCTCGGGGAATGAAAAACTGTTTTTT CSVRIPSGNEKLFF
TRBJ2-5 . . TRBV20-1 TGCAGTGCTAGTCTTATGTGGGGGCAGGGTGAGACCCAGTACTTC CSASLMWGQGETQYF
TRBJ1-2 . . TRBV2 TGTGCCAGCAGCCCCGCGGGACGGGTTAATGGCTACACCTTC CASSPAGRVNGYTF
TRBJ2-3 TRBD1 . TRBV3-1/TRBV3-2 TGTGCCAGCAGCCTCGGGACAGGGGTGGGTACGCAGTATTTT CASSLGTGVGTQYF
TRBJ1-3 TRBD1 . TRBV6-5 TGTGCCAGCAGTTCACAGGGGGCTGGAAACACCATATATTTT CASSSQGAGNTIYF
TRBJ2-7 TRBD2 . TRBV6-5 TGTGCCAGCAGGTTTAGCGGGACGAGGCCCTACGAGCAGTACTTC CASRFSGTRPYEQYF
TRBJ1-5 . . TRBV30 TGTGCCTGGAGTGGGACAACCAGCAATCAGCCCCAGCATTTT CAWSGTTSNQPQHF
TRBJ1-1 . . TRBV25-1 TGTGCCAGCAGTGACCCGCGGGCAGCGGACACTGAAGCTTTCTTT CASSDPRAADTEAFF
TRBJ1-4 . . TRBV30 TGTGCCTGGGGCGGGGGACGTGGGACTAATGAAAAACTGTTTTTT CAWGGGRGTNEKLFF
TRBJ1-5 . . TRBV10-2 TGCGCCAGCAGTGGTACCAGTTATCAGCCCCAGCATTTT CASSGTSYQPQHF
TRBJ2-2 TRBD2 . TRBV27 TGTGCCAGCAGTTTAGTCCTAGCGGGAGCCGGGGAGCTGTTTTTT CASSLVLAGAGELFF
TRBJ1-3 . . TRBV5-4 TGTGCCAGCAGCTTGGACTACTCTGGAAACACCATATATTTT CASSLDYSGNTIYF
TRBJ2-1 . . TRBV28 TGTGCCAGCAGTACAGGATCCTACAATGAGCAGTTCTTC CASSTGSYNEQFF
TRBJ1-2 . . TRBV19 TGTGCCAGTAGTCGACAGGTCGAGGGCAACTATGGCTACACCTTC CASSRQVEGNYGYTF
TRBJ1-2 . . TRBV6-4 TGTGCCAGCAGTAATACAGGGCGGTATGGCTACACCTTC CASSNTGRYGYTF
TRBJ2-7 TRBD1 once TRBV7-9 TGTGCCAGCAGCTTAGAGGGGGCACTCGAGCAGTACTTC CASSLEGALEQYF
TRBJ1-5 . . TRBV19 TGTGCCAGTAGTATGACAGGTAGCAATCAGCCCCAGCATTTT CASSMTGSNQPQHF
TRBJ2-7 TRBD2 . TRBV6-5 TGTGCCAGCAGTTACTCGTCAGCGGGGCACTACGAGCAGTACTTC CASSYSSAGHYEQYF
TRBJ2-1 TRBD1 . TRBV24-1 TGTGCCACCAGTACCCCCAGCCCTTCGGGACAGGGCATAGTCAATGAGCAGTTCTTC CATSTPSPSGQGIVNEQFF
TRBJ2-4 . . TRBV6-5 TGTGCCAGCAGTTATAGGGGGTCAGGGGACATTCAGTACTTC CASSYRGSGDIQYF
TRBJ2-3 . . TRBV24-1 TGTGCCACCGCTTCCCTGGGCGGGGAAAGCACAGATACGCAGTATTTT CATASLGGESTDTQYF
TRBJ2-5 . . TRBV7-3 TGTGCCAGCAGCCCTCAGGGGACAGAGACCCAGTACTTC CASSPQGTETQYF
TRBJ2-3 . . TRBV7-2 TGTGCCAGCAAGTACAGGGGAGGAGATACGCAGTATTTT CASKYRGGDTQYF
TRBJ2-1 . . TRBV28 TGTGCCAGCAGTTTAGGGGGGTCGGCCTCTAATGAGCAGTTCTTC CASSLGGSASNEQFF
TRBJ2-3 TRBD2 . TRBV29-1 TGCAGCGTCGACGGACTAGCGGGCACAGATACGCAGTATTTT CSVDGLAGTDTQYF
TRBJ2-1 . . TRBV12-2 TGTGCAAGTCGCATTACGGGGAGGGGACAGGGGGCAAGCTCCTACAATGAGCAGTTCTTC CASRITGRGQGASSYNEQFF
TRBJ2-3 . . TRBV5-1 TGCGCCAGCAGCCCCGCGGGGCTGCCTAGCACAGATACGCAGTATTTT CASSPAGLPSTDTQYF
TRBJ2-3 TRBD2 . TRBV7-2 TGTGCCAGCAGCCCTGTTTTCCGGACTAGCGGTAACGCAGATACGCAGTATTTT CASSPVFRTSGNADTQYF
TRBJ1-1 . . TRBV5-1 TGCGCCAGCAGCTGGAACCCGGGGGGTGATACTGAAGCTTTCTTT CASSWNPGGDTEAFF
TRBJ1-1 TRBD1 . TRBV10-3 TGTGCCACCTCGGACGGAACAGGGGGCCACACTGAAGCTTTCTTT CATSDGTGGHTEAFF
TRBJ2-7 . . TRBV6-1 TGTGCCAGCAGTGAAGGGGCCTCGGCCCGGTCCTACGAGCAGTACTTC CASSEGASARSYEQYF
TRBJ1-2 . . TRBV27 TGTGCCAGCAGTTTAGGCAGGGAGGCTGGCTACACCTTC CASSLGREAGYTF
TRBJ2-7 . . TRBV2 TGTGCCAGCACCAAAGGGTCCAGGACTTGGACCCACGAGCAGTACTTC CASTKGSRTWTHEQYF
TRBJ2-1 TRBD1 . TRBV13 TGTGCCAGCAGCGAAACCCAGGGACAGCCCGAGCAGTTCTTC CASSETQGQPEQFF
TRBJ1-4 TRBD1 . TRBV3-1/TRBV3-2 TGTGCCAGCAGCTCACAGGGGGACAGGCTGAATGAAAAACTGTTTTTT CASSSQGDRLNEKLFF
TRBJ2-7 TRBD1 . TRBV7-2 TGTGCCAGCAGCTGGACAGGATTAACCTACGAGCAGTACTTC CASSWTGLTYEQYF
TRBJ1-6 TRBD1 . TRBV6-5 TGTGCCAGCAGTTACTCCGGACAGGAGAGGATCCACTTT CASSYSGQERIHF
TRBJ2-7 TRBD1 . TRBV11-2 TGTGCCAGCAAAGGATGGTCAGGGGGCTACGAGCAGTACTTC CASKGWSGGYEQYF
TRBJ2-2 TRBD1 . TRBV24-1 TGTGCCACCAGCAAGGGACAGGGTGTCACCGGGGAGCTGTTTTTT CATSKGQGVTGELFF